This TCR beta chain was recorded in a study of cytomegalovirus exposure and HLA in healthy donors. Study-level results: An analysis that came later showed most CMV-associated TCR beta chains appearing HLA-restricted. In a later analysis, a genetic analysis reported fewer productive-TCR N-insertions in an Asian-associated ancestry cluster than the cohort average. The study listed some 160 cytomegalovirus-associated TCR beta chains.

It was with 60 Vbeta and 13 Jbeta primers that the PCR ran. Sequencing was performed with immunoSEQ multiplex PCR; in TCRdb, only in-frame clones are kept and a portion is missing. Among about 120,000 clones listed, less than 65% were seen once. Germline CDR1 is MNHEY and CDR2 is SMNVEV (reference sequence). This CDR3 is built from 14 residues. V was pared by 1 base and J by 6 bases, with 13 bases between. This clone was detected a few times. What it binds is not known. The receptor comes from a man aged 35 to 55 in good health and CMV-seropositive. Specimen: PBMCs. The chain combines TRBV27 with TRBJ2-7, with D unresolved. In DNA form, the CDR3 reads TGTGCCAGCAGTTTATGGCAGGCATTGATCGAGCAGTACTTC. Translation: CASSLWQALIEQYF.